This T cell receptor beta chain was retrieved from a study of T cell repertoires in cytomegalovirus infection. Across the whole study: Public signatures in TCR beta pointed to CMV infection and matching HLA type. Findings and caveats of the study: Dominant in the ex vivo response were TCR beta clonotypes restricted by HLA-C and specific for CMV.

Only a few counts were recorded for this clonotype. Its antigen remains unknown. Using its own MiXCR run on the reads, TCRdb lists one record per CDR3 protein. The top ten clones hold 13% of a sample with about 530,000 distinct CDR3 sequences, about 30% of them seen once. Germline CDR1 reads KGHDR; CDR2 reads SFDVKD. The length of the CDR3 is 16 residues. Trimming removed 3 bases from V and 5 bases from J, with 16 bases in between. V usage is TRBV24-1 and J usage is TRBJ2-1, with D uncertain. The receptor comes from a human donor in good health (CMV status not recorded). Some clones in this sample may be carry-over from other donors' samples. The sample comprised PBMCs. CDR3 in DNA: TGTGCCACCAGTGATCCAACTCCTTCAGGCAACAATGAGCAGTTCTTC. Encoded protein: CATSDPTPSGNNEQFF.